This entry is about one TCR beta chain. The specificity of this receptor is unknown. No base quality information exists; no much larger clone differs at one position. This record comes from a study of identical twins (dated by TCRdb to between 2015 and 2016). In the study overall: To test whether fetal clonotypes persist, this study deep-sequenced TCR alpha and beta repertoires from monozygotic twins, from unrelated adults of various ages, and from cord blood. To rule out contamination, replicate twin experiments were performed at different times with different library preparation protocols.

Only healthy Caucasian donors were included. Three pairs of female monozygotic twins, all aged 18 to 29 years, were included in the twin cohort. The RNA used for TCR libraries was isolated from peripheral blood mononuclear cells. The library relied on 5' RACE. The instrument given in TCRdb is Illumina HiSeq 2000. A universal primer binding site was added through template switching, and the final cDNA carried a unique molecular identifier so that TCR cDNA molecules could be counted accurately. First-strand cDNA for TCR alpha and beta chains was synthesized from specific primers in the conserved constant-segment region. Each cDNA library was double barcoded, with a SMART-Mk sample barcode plus Illumina barcodes, to control for contamination. TruSeq adapter sequences and Illumina sample barcodes were added in two successive PCR steps. The Illumina HiSeq platform was used with custom primers to sequence TCR alpha and beta cDNA libraries. Concerning the study's data processing: MiGEC was used to process raw reads and extract unique molecular identifiers, and MiXCR was used to find CDR3 positions. For each individual, recombination models were inferred using an EM algorithm with the repgenHMM and IGoR tools. Shared clonotypes were analyzed with the tcR package in R, and sharing was normalized by the product of cloneset sizes. To study raw recombination without the effects of thymic and clonal selection, out-of-frame nonproductive sequences were analyzed. TCRdb ran its own pipeline on the public reads, namely fastp trimming at Q25 and MiXCR clone calling, and kept in-frame beta chains. Entries that share a CDR3 protein sequence are merged under the most common genes and DNA. None of the V and J calls come from the authors' own analysis; TCRdb made them. In all, the sample holds hundreds of thousands of distinct CDR3 sequences, and 15% to 20% of those were seen once. Together, the top ten hold around 14% of the sample.

What the work shows at the level of the full study, not this receptor alone: Because the same donors could not be followed over many years, conclusions were based on cross-sectional statistical analysis. The excess sharing between twins in beta out-of-frame sequences was weaker because fewer shared sequences reduced the signal-to-noise ratio. In monozygotic twins, out-of-frame TCR alpha sharing was systematically underestimated by recombination models, although the models agreed with sharing between unrelated individuals. Fewer insertions were carried by abundant cord blood beta clonotypes, a similar but weaker trend appeared in young adult naive repertoires, and no such trend appeared in memory repertoires. Invariant T cells such as MAIT and iNKT could partly confound zero-insertion analyses, although diverse VJ usage argued against such confounding for most clonotypes. Compared with coincidental sharing between unrelated individuals, an excess of low generation-probability sequences was observed among out-of-frame TCR alpha sequences shared between twins.

The same data also went into a second study, on T cells expressing NK-cell markers. The other study reports the following: In sorted CD3+CD56+NKG2C+, CD3+CD56+NKG2C- and CD3+CD56-NKG2C+ T-cell subsets from eight donors, TCR beta-chain repertoires were profiled. Seven of the eight sequenced donors were HCMV-seropositive and one was HCMV-seronegative. To restrict sorting to alphabetaTCR-expressing T cells, an anti-gammadeltaTCR antibody was added in several experiments. For several donors, the dominant CD3+CD56+NKG2C+ clonotypes were among the top 10 CD8+ clonotypes and accounted for roughly 1.0-8% of CD8+ T cells. Those dominant clonotypes were again the most abundant among CD3+CD56-NKG2C+ cells in a few donors, at about 28.3-60.1%. Whether the expanded NKG2C-expressing T cell clones were specific for HCMV antigens remained unclear. The eight sequenced donors were randomly selected healthy volunteers, three men and five women. A commercial ELISA kit detecting HCMV-specific IgG in serum was used to determine HCMV serostatus. For a handful of donors, unsorted PBMC were also used to sequence bulk peripheral blood T-cell repertoires. MIGEC was used to demultiplex reads and group reads by UMI, and MiTCR was used to assemble and quantify clonotypes. To exclude erroneous sequences, only TCR cDNA sequences supported by at least two reads were retained. Downstream repertoire analysis used the tcR package, and clonotypes were matched across fractions by CDR3 nucleotide sequence plus V segment. Antigen specificity was annotated against VDJdb with VDJmatch, allowing one amino acid substitution in CDR3.

The sequence was collected from a woman aged 18 to 35 in good health. Sequenced material: PBMCs.

The nucleotide sequence is given as TGTGCCAGCAGCCAAGGGAGGGGGACGTCCGGGGAGCTGTTTTTT. Its protein product is CASSQGRGTSGELFF. The chain was built from TRBV3-1 and TRBJ2-2; the D segment may tentatively be TRBD1 or TRBD2, each giving 6 matched bases. V sheds 1 base and J sheds 6 bases, leaving 12 bases between their ends. Looking up the germline V gene (reference sequence) yields CDR1 LGHDT and CDR2 YNNKEL. The CDR3, from cysteine to phenylalanine, totals 15 residues. This entry keeps only the CDR3 DNA: 45 bases, framed from base 1.